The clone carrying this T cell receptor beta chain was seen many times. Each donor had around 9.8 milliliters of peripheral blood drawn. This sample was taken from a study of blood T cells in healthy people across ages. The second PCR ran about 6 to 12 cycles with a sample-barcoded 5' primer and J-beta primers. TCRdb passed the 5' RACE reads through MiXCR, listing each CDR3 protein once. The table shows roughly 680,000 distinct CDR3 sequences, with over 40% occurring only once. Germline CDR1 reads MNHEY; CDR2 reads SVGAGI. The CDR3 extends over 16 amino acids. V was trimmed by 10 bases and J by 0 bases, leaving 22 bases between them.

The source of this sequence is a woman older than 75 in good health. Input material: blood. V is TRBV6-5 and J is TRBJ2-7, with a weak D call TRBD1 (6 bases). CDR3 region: CATAYVGARSSYEQYF. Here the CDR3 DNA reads TGTGCCACCGCGTACGTGGGGGCTCGGAGCTCCTACGAGCAGTACTTC.